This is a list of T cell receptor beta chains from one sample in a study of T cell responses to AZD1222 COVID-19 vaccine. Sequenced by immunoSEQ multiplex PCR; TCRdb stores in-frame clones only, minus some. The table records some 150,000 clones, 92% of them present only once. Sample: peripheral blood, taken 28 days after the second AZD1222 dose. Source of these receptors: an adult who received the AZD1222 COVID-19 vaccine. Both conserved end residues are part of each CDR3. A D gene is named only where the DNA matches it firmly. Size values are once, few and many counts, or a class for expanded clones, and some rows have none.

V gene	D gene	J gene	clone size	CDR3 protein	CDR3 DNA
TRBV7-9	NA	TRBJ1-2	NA	CASSLREVRTNYGYTF	TGTGCCAGCAGCCTACGTGAAGTCAGGACTAACTATGGCTACACCTTC
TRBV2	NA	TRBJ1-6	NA	CASSEQGEVRSPLHF	TGTGCCAGCAGTGAACAGGGTGAGGTTCGGTCACCCCTCCACTTT
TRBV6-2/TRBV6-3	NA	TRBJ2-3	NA	CASSGLSTDTQYF	TGTGCCAGCAGTGGCCTTAGCACAGATACGCAGTATTTT
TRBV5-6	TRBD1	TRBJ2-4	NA	CASSPGGGVAKNIQYF	TGTGCCAGCAGCCCAGGGGGCGGAGTAGCCAAAAACATTCAGTACTTC
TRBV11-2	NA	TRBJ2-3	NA	CASSSGVGLTDTQYF	TGTGCCAGCAGCTCTGGAGTAGGTTTGACAGATACGCAGTATTTT
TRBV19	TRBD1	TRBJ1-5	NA	CASSIGTGAGNQPQHF	TGTGCCAGTAGTATAGGGACAGGGGCGGGCAATCAGCCCCAGCATTTT
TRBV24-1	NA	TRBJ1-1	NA	CATSESEGTEAFF	TGTGCCACCAGTGAAAGCGAAGGGACTGAAGCTTTCTTT
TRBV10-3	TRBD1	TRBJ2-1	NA	CAISPRQGYNEQFF	TGTGCCATCAGCCCCAGACAGGGCTACAATGAGCAGTTCTTC
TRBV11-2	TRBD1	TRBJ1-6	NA	CASSLNRGTSPLHF	TGTGCCAGCAGCTTAAACAGGGGGACTTCACCCCTCCACTTT
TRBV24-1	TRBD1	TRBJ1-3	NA	CATSDPPGTESGNTIYF	TGTGCCACCAGTGATCCACCTGGGACAGAATCTGGAAACACCATATATTTT
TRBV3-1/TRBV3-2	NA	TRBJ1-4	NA	CASSQGTGPNEKLFF	TGTGCCAGCAGCCAAGGTACAGGGCCAAATGAAAAACTGTTTTTT
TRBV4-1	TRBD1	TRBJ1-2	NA	CASSRDFSGTGNYGYTF	TGCGCCAGCAGCCGAGATTTCAGCGGGACAGGAAACTATGGCTACACCTTC
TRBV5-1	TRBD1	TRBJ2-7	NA	CASSWGQGVTYEQYF	TGCGCCAGCAGCTGGGGACAGGGGGTTACCTACGAGCAGTACTTC
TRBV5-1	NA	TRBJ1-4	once	CASSLQGAFATNEKLFF	TGCGCCAGCAGCTTACAGGGTGCGTTCGCAACTAATGAAAAACTGTTTTTT
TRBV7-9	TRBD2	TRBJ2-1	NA	CASSSGGRAGGEQFF	TGTGCCAGCAGCTCAGGCGGGAGGGCCGGGGGTGAGCAGTTCTTC
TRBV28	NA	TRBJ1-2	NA	CASYSYRPNYGYTF	TGTGCCAGCTACTCTTACAGGCCTAACTATGGCTACACCTTC
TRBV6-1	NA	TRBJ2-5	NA	CASSEPGFGTQYF	TGTGCCAGCAGTGAGCCGGGGTTTGGGACCCAGTACTTC
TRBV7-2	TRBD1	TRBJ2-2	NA	CASSSDRASGELFF	TGTGCCAGCAGCTCCGACAGGGCCAGCGGGGAGCTGTTTTTT
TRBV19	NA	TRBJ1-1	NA	CASSRLGEDTEAFF	TGTGCCAGTAGTAGGCTGGGGGAGGACACTGAAGCTTTCTTT
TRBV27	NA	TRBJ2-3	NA	CASSLTPRLADTQYF	TGTGCCAGCAGTTTAACCCCCCGGTTGGCAGATACGCAGTATTTT
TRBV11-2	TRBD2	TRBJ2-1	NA	CASSPTSGIYNEQFF	TGTGCCAGCAGCCCGACTAGCGGGATTTACAATGAGCAGTTCTTC
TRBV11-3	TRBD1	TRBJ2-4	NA	CASSFPPPGTGGYAKNIQYF	TGTGCCAGCAGCTTCCCGCCTCCTGGGACAGGGGGTTATGCCAAAAACATTCAGTACTTC
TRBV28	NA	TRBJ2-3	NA	CASSFLGGDTQYF	TGTGCCAGCAGTTTCCTGGGGGGTGATACGCAGTATTTT
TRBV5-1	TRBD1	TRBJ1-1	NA	CASSLTQGAGTEAFF	TGCGCCAGCAGCTTGACACAGGGGGCTGGAACTGAAGCTTTCTTT
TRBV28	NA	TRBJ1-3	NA	CASSLHMSSGNTIYF	TGTGCCAGCAGTTTACACATGAGCTCTGGAAACACCATATATTTT
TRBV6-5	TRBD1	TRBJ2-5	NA	CASSRTGQEETQYF	TGTGCCAGCAGTCGGACGGGACAGGAAGAGACCCAGTACTTC
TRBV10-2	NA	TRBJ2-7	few	CASSDQITYEQYF	TGCGCCAGCAGTGATCAGATAACTTACGAGCAGTACTTC
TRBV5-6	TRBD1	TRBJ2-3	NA	CASSSGPGTGGTDTQYF	TGTGCCAGCAGCTCAGGACCGGGGACAGGAGGCACAGATACGCAGTATTTT
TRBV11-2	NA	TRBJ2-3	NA	CASSLGVYGGAEDTQYF	TGTGCCAGCAGCTTAGGGGTCTATGGCGGGGCGGAAGATACGCAGTATTTT
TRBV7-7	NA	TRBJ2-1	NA	CASSLVAGSSYNEQFF	TGTGCCAGCAGCTTAGTGGCGGGAAGCTCCTACAATGAGCAGTTCTTC
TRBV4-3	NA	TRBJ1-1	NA	CASSQVGGTEAFF	TGCGCCAGCAGCCAAGTCGGCGGCACTGAAGCTTTCTTT
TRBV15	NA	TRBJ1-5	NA	CATSRGGNENQPQHF	TGTGCCACCAGCAGAGGAGGAAATGAGAATCAGCCCCAGCATTTT
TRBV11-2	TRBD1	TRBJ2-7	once	CASRRDSQYEQYF	TGTGCCAGCAGACGGGACAGCCAATACGAGCAGTACTTC
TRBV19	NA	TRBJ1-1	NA	CASSITGSTEAFF	TGTGCCAGTAGTATAACAGGGAGCACTGAAGCTTTCTTT
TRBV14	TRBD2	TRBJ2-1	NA	CASSQAGTSGRVEQFF	TGTGCCAGCAGCCAAGCCGGGACTAGCGGGAGAGTTGAGCAGTTCTTC
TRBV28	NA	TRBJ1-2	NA	CASSFRVHGYTF	TGTGCCAGCAGTTTTCGGGTCCATGGCTACACCTTC